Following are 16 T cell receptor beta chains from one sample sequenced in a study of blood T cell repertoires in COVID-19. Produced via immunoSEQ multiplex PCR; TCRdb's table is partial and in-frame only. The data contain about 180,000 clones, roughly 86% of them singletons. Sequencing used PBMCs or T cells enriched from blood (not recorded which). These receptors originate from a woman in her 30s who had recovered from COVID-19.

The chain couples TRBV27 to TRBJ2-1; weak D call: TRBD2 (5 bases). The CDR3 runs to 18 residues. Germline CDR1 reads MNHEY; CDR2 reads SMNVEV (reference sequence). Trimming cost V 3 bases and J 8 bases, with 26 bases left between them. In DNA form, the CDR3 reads TGTGCCAGCAGTTTCGGGATGGCAGGTCACCGTAATCACGATGAGCAGTTCTTC. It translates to CASSFGMAGHRNHDEQFF.

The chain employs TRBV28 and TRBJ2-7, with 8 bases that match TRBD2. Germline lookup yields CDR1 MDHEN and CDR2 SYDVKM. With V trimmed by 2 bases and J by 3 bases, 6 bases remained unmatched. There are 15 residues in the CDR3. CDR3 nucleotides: TGTGCCAGCAGTTTAGGTCTAGCGGGCCTCTACGAGCAGTACTTC. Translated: CASSLGLAGLYEQYF.

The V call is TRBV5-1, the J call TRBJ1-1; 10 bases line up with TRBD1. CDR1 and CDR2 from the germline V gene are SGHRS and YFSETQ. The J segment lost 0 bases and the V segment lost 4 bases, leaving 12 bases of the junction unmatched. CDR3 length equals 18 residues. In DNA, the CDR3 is TGCGCCAGCAGCCCTCAGTTGAGGACAGGGGGGGTGAACACTGAAGCTTTCTTT. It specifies CASSPQLRTGGVNTEAFF. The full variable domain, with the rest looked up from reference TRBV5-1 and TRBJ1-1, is KAGVTQTPRYLIKTRGQQVTLSCSPISGHRSVSWYQQTPGQGLQFLFEYFSETQRNKGNFPGRFSGRQFSNSRSEMNVSTLELGDSALYLCASSPQLRTGGVNTEAFFGQGTRLTVV.

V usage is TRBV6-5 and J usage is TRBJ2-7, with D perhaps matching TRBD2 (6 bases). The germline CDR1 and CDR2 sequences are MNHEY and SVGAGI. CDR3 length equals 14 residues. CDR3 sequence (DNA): TGTGCTACTAGCCCAAGGCGGGGTATCTACGAGCAGTACTTC. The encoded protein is CATSPRRGIYEQYF.

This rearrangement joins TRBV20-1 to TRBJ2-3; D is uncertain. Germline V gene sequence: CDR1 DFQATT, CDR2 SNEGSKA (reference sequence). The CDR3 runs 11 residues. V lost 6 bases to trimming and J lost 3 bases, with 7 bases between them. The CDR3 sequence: CSAPRTDTQYF. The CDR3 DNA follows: TGCAGTGCCCCCAGGACAGATACGCAGTATTTT.

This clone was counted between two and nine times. The CDR3 coding sequence is TGTGCCAGCAGTCAGACAGGGGGCGTTGGGTCACCCCTCCACTTT. Translated, it gives CASSQTGGVGSPLHF. V gene TRBV28 combines with J gene TRBJ1-6, with 10 bases fitting TRBD1. J gave up 10 bases and V 5 bases, and 8 bases lay outside the gene matches. This CDR3 region has 15 residues. Germline CDR1 is MDHEN and CDR2 is SYDVKM.

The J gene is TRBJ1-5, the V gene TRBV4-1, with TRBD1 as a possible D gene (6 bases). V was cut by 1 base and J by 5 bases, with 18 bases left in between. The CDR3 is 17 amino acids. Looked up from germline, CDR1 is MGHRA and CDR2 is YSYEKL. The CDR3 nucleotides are TGCGCCAGCAGCCAAGTGATCCCCTACAGGGTTCATCAGCCCCAGCATTTT. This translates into CASSQVIPYRVHQPQHF.

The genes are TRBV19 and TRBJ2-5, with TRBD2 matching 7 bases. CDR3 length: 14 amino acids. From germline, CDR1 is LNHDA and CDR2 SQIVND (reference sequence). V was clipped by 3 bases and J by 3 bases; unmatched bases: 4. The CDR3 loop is CASSISLAEETQYF. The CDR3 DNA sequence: TGTGCCAGTAGTATTAGTCTAGCGGAAGAGACCCAGTACTTC. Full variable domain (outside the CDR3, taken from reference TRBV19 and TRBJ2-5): DGGITQSPKYLFRKEGQNVTLSCEQNLNHDAMYWYRQDPGQGLRLIYYSQIVNDFQKGDIAEGYSVSREKKESFPLTVTSAQKNPTAFYLCASSISLAEETQYFGPGTRLLVL.

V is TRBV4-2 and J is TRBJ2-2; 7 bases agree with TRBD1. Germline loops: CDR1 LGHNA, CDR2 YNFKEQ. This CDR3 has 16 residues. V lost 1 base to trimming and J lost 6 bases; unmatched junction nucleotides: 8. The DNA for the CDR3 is TGTGCCAGCAGCCAAGGACAGGGTGTAAGCGCCGGGGAGCTGTTTTTT. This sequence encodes CASSQGQGVSAGELFF.

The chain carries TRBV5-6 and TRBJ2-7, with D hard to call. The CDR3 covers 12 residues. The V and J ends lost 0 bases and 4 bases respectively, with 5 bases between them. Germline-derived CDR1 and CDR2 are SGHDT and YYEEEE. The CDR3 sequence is CASSLGEYEQYF. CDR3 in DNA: TGTGCCAGCAGCTTGGGAGAATACGAGCAGTACTTC.

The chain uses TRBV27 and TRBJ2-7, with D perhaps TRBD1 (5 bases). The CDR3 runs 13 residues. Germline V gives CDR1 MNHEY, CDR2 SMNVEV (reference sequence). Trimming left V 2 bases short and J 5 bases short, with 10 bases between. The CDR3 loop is CASSLGAPHEQYF. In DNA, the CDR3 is TGTGCCAGCAGTTTAGGGGCCCCCCACGAGCAGTACTTC.

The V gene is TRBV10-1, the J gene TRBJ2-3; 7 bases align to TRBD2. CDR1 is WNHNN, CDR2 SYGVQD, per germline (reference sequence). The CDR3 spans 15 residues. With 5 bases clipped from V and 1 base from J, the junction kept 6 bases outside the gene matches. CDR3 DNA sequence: TGCGCCAGCAGTCTTGGGGGGGACCGCACAGATACGCAGTATTTT. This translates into CASSLGGDRTDTQYF.

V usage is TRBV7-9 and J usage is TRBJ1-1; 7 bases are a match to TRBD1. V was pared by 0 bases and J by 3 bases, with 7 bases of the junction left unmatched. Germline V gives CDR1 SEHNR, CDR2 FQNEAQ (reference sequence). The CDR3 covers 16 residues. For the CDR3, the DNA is TGTGCCAGCAGCTTAGCGCAACTAGGGGGCGACACTGAAGCTTTCTTT. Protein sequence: CASSLAQLGGDTEAFF.

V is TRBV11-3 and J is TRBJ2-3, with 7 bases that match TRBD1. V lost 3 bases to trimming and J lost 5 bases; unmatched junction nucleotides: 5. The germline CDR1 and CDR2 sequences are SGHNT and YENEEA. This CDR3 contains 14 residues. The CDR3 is CASSFRDSRDTQYF. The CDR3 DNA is TGTGCCAGCAGCTTCCGGGACAGTAGAGATACGCAGTATTTT.

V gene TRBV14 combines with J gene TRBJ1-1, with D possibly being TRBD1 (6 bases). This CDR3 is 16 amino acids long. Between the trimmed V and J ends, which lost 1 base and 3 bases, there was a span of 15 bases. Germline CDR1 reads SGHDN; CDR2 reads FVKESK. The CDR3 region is CASSQGLRGGDTEAFF. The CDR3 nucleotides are TGTGCCAGCAGCCAAGGACTCAGGGGAGGGGACACTGAAGCTTTCTTT.

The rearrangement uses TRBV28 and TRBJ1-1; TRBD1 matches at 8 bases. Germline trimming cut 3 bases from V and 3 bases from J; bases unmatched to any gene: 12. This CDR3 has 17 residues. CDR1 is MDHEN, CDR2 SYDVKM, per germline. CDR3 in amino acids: CASSFRTSGQGDTEAFF. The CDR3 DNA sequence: TGTGCCAGCAGTTTTCGCACCTCAGGACAGGGAGACACTGAAGCTTTCTTT.